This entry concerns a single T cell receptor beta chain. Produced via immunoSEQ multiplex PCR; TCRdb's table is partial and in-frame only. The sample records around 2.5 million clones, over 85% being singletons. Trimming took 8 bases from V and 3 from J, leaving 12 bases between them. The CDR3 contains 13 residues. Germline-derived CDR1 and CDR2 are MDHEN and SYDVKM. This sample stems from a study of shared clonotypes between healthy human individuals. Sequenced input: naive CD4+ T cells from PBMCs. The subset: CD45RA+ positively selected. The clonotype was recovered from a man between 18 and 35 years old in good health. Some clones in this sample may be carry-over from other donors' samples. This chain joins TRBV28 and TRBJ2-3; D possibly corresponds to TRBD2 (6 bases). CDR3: CASGLAQTDTQYF. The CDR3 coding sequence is TGTGCCAGCGGGCTAGCGCAGACAGATACGCAGTATTTT.